One and the same sample provided the 4 T cell receptor beta chains below, sequenced in a study of shared clonotypes between healthy human individuals. Only in-frame clones appear in the TCRdb table, and some are missing; sequencing was by immunoSEQ multiplex PCR. Of some 480,000 clones listed, 79% were seen once; the top ten hold approximately 12%. The sequenced sample was PBMCs. The receptors were sampled from a woman in her 40s in good health. Some clones in this sample may be carry-over from other donors' samples.

The genes are TRBV5-5 and TRBJ2-1; 10 bases are shared with TRBD2. Trimming cost V 2 bases and J 8 bases; bases outside gene matches: 10. This CDR3 is built from 16 residues. Germline values: CDR1 SGHKS, CDR2 YYEKEE (reference sequence). The CDR3 DNA is TGTGCCAGCAGCTTATACGTGTCTAGCGGGAGTGATGAGCAGTTCTTC. Its protein is CASSLYVSSGSDEQFF.

This rearrangement joins TRBV7-8 to TRBJ2-5; D may match TRBD1 or TRBD2 (5 bases each). CDR1 SGHVS and CDR2 FQNEAQ come from the germline V gene. The length of the CDR3 is 13 residues. Trimming took 6 bases from V and 4 from J, leaving 12 bases between them. In DNA form, the CDR3 reads TGTGCCAGCAGGGGGTCGGGACCAGAGACCCAGTACTTC. Translated: CASRGSGPETQYF.

J is TRBJ2-1 and V is TRBV7-3; D gene unclear. Germline CDR1 is SGHTA and CDR2 is FQGTGA. The CDR3 is 14 amino acids. V gave up 3 bases and J gave up 6 bases, with 12 bases separating them. This chain's CDR3 is CASSFGSSPNEQFF. DNA of the CDR3: TGTGCCAGCAGCTTCGGGTCCTCACCCAATGAGCAGTTCTTC.

With regard to this clone: The sample holds other DNA sequences that translate to the same CDR3. The chain uses TRBV11-2 and TRBJ2-3, with no clear D. This CDR3 region has 12 residues. The germline V gene encodes CDR1 SGHAT and CDR2 FQNNGV. Trimming stripped 5 bases from V and 6 bases from J, with 9 bases between. CDR3 region: CASSPSRDTQYF. The CDR3 nucleotides read TGTGCCAGCAGCCCCTCGAGGGATACGCAGTATTTT.